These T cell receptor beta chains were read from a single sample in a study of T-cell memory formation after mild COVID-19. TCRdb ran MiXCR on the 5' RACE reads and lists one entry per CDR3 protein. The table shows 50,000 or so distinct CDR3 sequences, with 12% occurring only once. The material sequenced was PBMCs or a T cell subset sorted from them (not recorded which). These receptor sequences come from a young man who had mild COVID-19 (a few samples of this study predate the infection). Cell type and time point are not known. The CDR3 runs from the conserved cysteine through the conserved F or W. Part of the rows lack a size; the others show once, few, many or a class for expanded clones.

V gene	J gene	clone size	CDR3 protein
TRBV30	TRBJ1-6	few	CAWEQGIDSPLHF
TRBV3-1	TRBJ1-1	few	CASSLQDAGEAFF
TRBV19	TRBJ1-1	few	CASIPGQNTEAFF
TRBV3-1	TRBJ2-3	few	CASSQNFGPTDTQYF
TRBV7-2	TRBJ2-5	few	CASSLTSGGVQTQYF
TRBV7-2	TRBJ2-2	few	CASSRWPTGELFF
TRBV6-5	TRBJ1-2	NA	CASSSGGGRGYGYTF
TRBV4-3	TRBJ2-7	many	CASSPTGDRTYEQYF
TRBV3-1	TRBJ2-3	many	CASSLPGTGTQYF
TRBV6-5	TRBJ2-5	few	CASSYARAETQYF
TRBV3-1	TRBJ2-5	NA	CASSQELETTQYF
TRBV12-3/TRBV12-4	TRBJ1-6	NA	CASKREGFNSPLHF
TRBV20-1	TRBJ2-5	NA	CSARRAPHQETQYF
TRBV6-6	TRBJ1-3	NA	CASSLANTIYF
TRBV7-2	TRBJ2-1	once	CASSPAGRGRRYNEQFF
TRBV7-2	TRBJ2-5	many	CASSGSGGKETQYF
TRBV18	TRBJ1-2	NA	CASSPHLDGYTF
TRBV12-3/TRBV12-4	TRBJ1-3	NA	CASGLTGGNTIYF
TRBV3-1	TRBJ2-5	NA	CASSQALGGQETQYF
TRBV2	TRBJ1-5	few	CASTLETDQPQHF
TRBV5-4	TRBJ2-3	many	CASSLEASGARYTDTQYF
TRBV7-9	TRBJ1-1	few	CASGLGEVNTEAFF